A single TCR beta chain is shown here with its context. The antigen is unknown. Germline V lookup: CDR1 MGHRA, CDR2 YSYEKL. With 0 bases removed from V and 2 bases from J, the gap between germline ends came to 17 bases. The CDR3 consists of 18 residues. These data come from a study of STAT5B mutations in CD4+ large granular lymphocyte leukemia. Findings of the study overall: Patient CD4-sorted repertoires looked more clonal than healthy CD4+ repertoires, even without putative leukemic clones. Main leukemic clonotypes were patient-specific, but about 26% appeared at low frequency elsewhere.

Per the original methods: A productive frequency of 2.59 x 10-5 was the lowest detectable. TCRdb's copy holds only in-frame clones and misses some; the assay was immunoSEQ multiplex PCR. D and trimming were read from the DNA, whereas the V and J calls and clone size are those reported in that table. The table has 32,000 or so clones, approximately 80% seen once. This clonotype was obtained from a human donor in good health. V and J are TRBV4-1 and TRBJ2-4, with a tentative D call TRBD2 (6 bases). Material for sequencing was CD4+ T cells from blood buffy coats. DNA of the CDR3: TGCGCCAGCAGCCAAGAGGGGGAGGTACAGGTGCCCAAAAACATTCAGTACTTC. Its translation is CASSQEGEVQVPKNIQYF.